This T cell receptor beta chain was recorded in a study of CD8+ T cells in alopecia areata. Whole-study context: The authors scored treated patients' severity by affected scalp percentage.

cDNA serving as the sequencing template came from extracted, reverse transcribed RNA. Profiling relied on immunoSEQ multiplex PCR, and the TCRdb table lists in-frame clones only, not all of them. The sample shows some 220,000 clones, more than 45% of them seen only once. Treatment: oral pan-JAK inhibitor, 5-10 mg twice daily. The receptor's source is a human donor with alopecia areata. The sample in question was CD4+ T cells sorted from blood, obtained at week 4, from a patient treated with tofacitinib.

CDR3 nucleotides: TGTGCCAGCAGCTTAGGGTCGGGGCCTGGGAATTCACCCCTCCACTTT. It specifies CASSLGSGPGNSPLHF. The chain combines TRBV7-6 with TRBJ1-6, with D perhaps TRBD1 (5 bases). Germline-derived CDR1 and CDR2 are SGHVS and FNYEAQ. The CDR3 sequence is 16 residues long. V was trimmed by 1 base and J by 7 bases, leaving 14 bases between them. Full variable domain (outside the CDR3, taken from reference TRBV7-6 and TRBJ1-6): GAGVSQSPRYKVTKRGQDVALRCDPISGHVSLYWYRQALGQGPEFLTYFNYEAQQDKSGLPNDRFSAERPEGSISTLTIQRTEQRDSAMYRCASSLGSGPGNSPLHFGNGTRLTVT.